A single sample is the source of the 21 T cell receptor beta chains below, sequenced in a study of blood T cell repertoires in COVID-19. Libraries were prepared by immunoSEQ multiplex PCR; TCRdb keeps only in-frame clonotypes and omits some of them. The repertoire includes some 90,000 clones, about 93% of them detected once, and 3.9% sits in the top ten. The sample consisted of peripheral blood. The receptor set was obtained from a woman in her forties or fifties in a cohort sampled during active COVID-19.

The chain is built from TRBV7-2 and TRBJ2-7; 7 nucleotides line up with TRBD2. The CDR3 spans 14 residues. V lost 1 base to trimming and J lost 2 bases; unmatched junction nucleotides: 2. Germline assignment: CDR1 SGHTA and CDR2 FQGNSA. The CDR3 coding sequence is TGTGCCAGCAGCTTAGGGGGAGGGCCCTACGAGCAGTACTTC. Translated: CASSLGGGPYEQYF. Full variable domain (remainder filled in from reference TRBV7-2 and TRBJ2-7): GAGVSQSPSNKVTEKGKDVELRCDPISGHTALYWYRQSLGQGLEFLIYFQGNSAPDKSGLPSDRFSAERTGGSVSTLTIQRTQQEDSAVYLCASSLGGGPYEQYFGPGTRLTVT.

The V and J genes are TRBV13 and TRBJ2-1, with D possibly being TRBD2 (5 bases). Germline V gives CDR1 PRHDT, CDR2 FYEKMQ (reference sequence). Trimming took 4 bases from V and 9 from J, leaving 13 bases between them. This CDR3 spans 13 amino acids. CDR3 sequence reads: CASSSDPRGEQFF. CDR3 DNA: TGTGCCAGCAGCTCGGACCCCCGGGGTGAGCAGTTCTTC. Full variable domain (outside the CDR3, taken from reference TRBV13 and TRBJ2-1): AAGVIQSPRHLIKEKRETATLKCYPIPRHDTVYWYQQGPGQDPQFLISFYEKMQSDKGSIPDRFSAQQFSDYHSELNMSSLELGDSALYFCASSSDPRGEQFFGPGTRLTVL.

This clone was found once. The chain couples TRBV7-8 to TRBJ2-7, with D unclear. V lost 0 bases to trimming and J lost 5 bases, with 11 bases between them. The germline gives CDR1 SGHVS, CDR2 FQNEAQ. CDR3 length: 14 amino acids. CDR3 amino acids: CASSLAQATDEQYF. CDR3 bases: TGTGCCAGCAGCTTAGCGCAGGCAACGGACGAGCAGTACTTC.

This clone appeared once. Other DNA variants within this sample encode the same CDR3. This chain connects TRBV5-1 to TRBJ2-3; 9 bases align to TRBD1. CDR1 and CDR2 (germline): SGHRS, YFSETQ. V trimming: 4 bases; J trimming: 0 bases; junction bases outside the gene matches: 3. The CDR3 is 15 residues long. Here the CDR3 DNA reads TGCGCCAGCAGCCCCGGACAGGGGAGCACAGATACGCAGTATTTT. This encodes CASSPGQGSTDTQYF.

The chain joins TRBV5-1 to TRBJ2-5; TRBD2 is a possible D gene (5 bases). Trimming removed 0 bases at V and 7 bases at J, with 19 bases between. The CDR3 covers 16 residues. Germline V CDR1 and CDR2: SGHRS, YFSETQ. The CDR3 reads CASSLGASRSSGTQYF. In nucleotides, the CDR3 is TGCGCCAGCAGCTTGGGGGCTAGCCGTTCGAGTGGGACCCAGTACTTC.

In its sample, this clone was seen once. V usage is TRBV19 and J usage is TRBJ2-7; no firm D call. This CDR3 has 16 residues. CDR1 and CDR2 (germline): LNHDA, SQIVND (reference sequence). Trimming removed 1 base from V and 2 bases from J, with 15 bases in between. As DNA, the CDR3 is TGTGCCAGTAGTATAGGCGACGGGTCTCGGACCTACGAGCAGTACTTC. It is translated as CASSIGDGSRTYEQYF.

V gene TRBV5-6 combines with J gene TRBJ1-1; 8 bases agree with TRBD1. The CDR3 extends over 15 amino acids. Germline V gene data show CDR1 as SGHDT and CDR2 as YYEEEE. With 5 bases clipped from V and 4 bases from J, the junction kept 10 bases outside the gene matches. Here the CDR3 DNA reads TGTGCCAGCAGGACTTTGGGGACAGGCTCCACTGAAGCTTTCTTT. Encoded protein: CASRTLGTGSTEAFF.

This chain connects TRBV5-4 to TRBJ1-1; D remains unclear. Trimming pared 4 bases from V and 3 bases from J, leaving 16 bases between. The CDR3 totals 15 residues. CDR1 and CDR2 from the germline V gene are SGHNT and YYREEE (reference sequence). CDR3 protein: CASSPGTPGDTEAFF. The CDR3 DNA reads TGTGCCAGCAGCCCTGGAACTCCGGGAGACACTGAAGCTTTCTTT. The full variable domain, in which reference TRBV5-4 and TRBJ1-1 provide the parts outside the CDR3, is ETGVTQSPTHLIKTRGQQVTLRCSSQSGHNTVSWYQQALGQGPQFIFQYYREEENGRGNFPPRFSGLQFPNYSSELNVNALELDDSALYLCASSPGTPGDTEAFFGQGTRLTVV.

The V gene is TRBV12-5, the J gene TRBJ2-7, with D uncertain. V gave up 3 bases and J gave up 7 bases, with 13 bases separating them. Germline lookup yields CDR1 LGHNT and CDR2 FRNRAP. The CDR3 is 13 amino acids. CDR3 nucleotides: TGTGCTAGTGGTTTTGGCAGTACGTTGGAGCAGTACTTC. Protein sequence: CASGFGSTLEQYF.

This rearrangement joins TRBV2 to TRBJ1-1, with D possibly TRBD1 on 5 matching bases. Germline V gene data show CDR1 as SNHLY and CDR2 as FYNNEI. V lost 9 bases to trimming and J lost 1 base, with 12 bases between them. The CDR3 has 13 amino acids. The CDR3 nucleotides are TGTGCCAGTTCTGGCCAGGGGAACACTGAAGCTTTCTTT. Residues: CASSGQGNTEAFF.

The gene calls are TRBV28 and TRBJ1-5; a weak D match, TRBD1 (5 bases). There are 15 residues in the CDR3. Per the germline V gene, CDR1 is MDHEN and CDR2 is SYDVKM. V was shortened by 1 base and J by 2 bases, with 9 bases between the two germline ends. CDR3 nucleotide sequence: TGTGCCAGCAGTTTATTTGGGGCCGGCAATCAGCCCCAGCATTTT. Translating gives CASSLFGAGNQPQHF.

The sample holds a few counts of this clone. This sequence joins TRBV28 and TRBJ2-7; no firm D call. V was cut by 8 bases and J by 0 bases, with 8 bases left in between. CDR1 is MDHEN and CDR2 is SYDVKM in the germline V gene. This CDR3 region has 12 residues. In DNA, the CDR3 is TGTGCCAGCGGCCTCGTCTCCTACGAGCAGTACTTC. This gives the protein CASGLVSYEQYF.

V usage is TRBV6-1 and J usage is TRBJ2-3; 8 bases line up with TRBD2. In germline, CDR1 is MNHNS, CDR2 SASEGT. V lost 2 bases and J lost 6; bases outside the gene matches: 10. This CDR3 is 16 amino acids long. CDR3 coding DNA: TGTGCCAGCAGTGAACCCCCTCGGGGGGGTAGCGATACGCAGTATTTT. It is translated as CASSEPPRGGSDTQYF.

This chain links TRBV15 with TRBJ2-3; 10 bases map to TRBD1. Germline CDR1 LNHNV, CDR2 YYDKDF (reference sequence). The CDR3 is made up of 15 amino acids. V trimming: 0 bases; J trimming: 3 bases; junction bases outside the gene matches: 0. CDR3 sequence reads: CATSREGQGTDTQYF. DNA of the CDR3: TGTGCCACCAGCAGAGAGGGACAGGGGACAGATACGCAGTATTTT.

The CDR3 nucleotides are TGTGCCAGTAAGAGGGACAGGGGCGCCTATGGCTACACCTTC. Translation: CASKRDRGAYGYTF. The V gene is TRBV19, the J gene TRBJ1-2; TRBD1 aligns across 10 bases. Losses at the gene ends were 7 bases for V and 4 bases for J; bases not matched to a gene: 6. This CDR3 is 14 amino acids long. Germline values: CDR1 LNHDA, CDR2 SQIVND (reference sequence).

The chain has TRBV11-2 and TRBJ2-5; a weak D match, TRBD1 (5 bases). This CDR3 spans 14 amino acids. Germline V gives CDR1 SGHAT, CDR2 FQNNGV. Trimming stripped 5 bases from V and 7 bases from J, with 17 bases between. Written as DNA, the CDR3 is TGTGCCAGCAGCGTAGGGGCCGTTGCGAGGACCCAGTACTTC. Encoded protein: CASSVGAVARTQYF.

The rearrangement joins TRBV10-3 to TRBJ2-1, with D maybe TRBD2 (5 bases). The CDR3 spans 12 residues. Germline-derived CDR1 and CDR2 are ENHRY and SYGVKD. Trimming left V 5 bases short and J 6 bases short, with 8 bases between. CDR3: CAISTDSNEQFF. DNA for the CDR3: TGTGCCATCAGTACGGACTCCAATGAGCAGTTCTTC.

V is TRBV7-9 and J is TRBJ2-1, with 9 bases aligning to TRBD2. The germline CDR1 and CDR2 sequences are SEHNR and FQNEAQ (reference sequence). V shed 5 bases and J 7 bases; nucleotides not matched to a gene: 9. The CDR3 extends over 15 amino acids. The CDR3, as DNA: TGTGCCAGCAGCAGCCTTAGCGGGAGCCGGAATGAGCAGTTCTTC. It encodes CASSSLSGSRNEQFF.

This chain links TRBV12-5 with TRBJ2-3; D remains unclear. This CDR3 spans 14 amino acids. Trimming left V 3 bases short and J 0 bases short, with 7 bases between. Germline V CDR1 and CDR2: LGHNT, FRNRAP. The CDR3 sequence: CASGLSLSTDTQYF. The CDR3 nucleotides are TGTGCTAGTGGTTTATCTCTCAGCACAGATACGCAGTATTTT.

The chain carries TRBV5-6 and TRBJ2-3; a possible D gene is TRBD2 (5 bases). V shed 4 bases and J shed 3 bases, with 15 bases lying between them. Germline loops: CDR1 SGHDT, CDR2 YYEEEE. The CDR3 totals 15 residues. The CDR3 spells CASSRPGKETDTQYF. DNA of the CDR3: TGTGCCAGCAGCCGTCCGGGGAAGGAGACAGATACGCAGTATTTT. Supplemented by reference TRBV5-6 and TRBJ2-3, the full variable domain reads DAGVTQSPTHLIKTRGQQVTLRCSPKSGHDTVSWYQQALGQGPQFIFQYYEEEERQRGNFPDRFSGHQFPNYSSELNVNALLLGDSALYLCASSRPGKETDTQYFGPGTRLTVL.

V usage is TRBV7-6 and J usage is TRBJ1-1, with D possibly being TRBD1 (6 bases). The CDR3 has 14 amino acids. Germline values: CDR1 SGHVS, CDR2 FNYEAQ. Deletions cut 3 bases from V and 7 bases from J, with 15 bases between. In nucleotides, the CDR3 is TGTGCCAGCAGCTTGGACAGCGGTTACAATGAAGCTTTCTTT. Its protein is CASSLDSGYNEAFF. Combining the CDR3 with reference TRBV7-6 and TRBJ1-1 gives the whole variable domain GAGVSQSPRYKVTKRGQDVALRCDPISGHVSLYWYRQALGQGPEFLTYFNYEAQQDKSGLPNDRFSAERPEGSISTLTIQRTEQRDSAMYRCASSLDSGYNEAFFGQGTRLTVV.